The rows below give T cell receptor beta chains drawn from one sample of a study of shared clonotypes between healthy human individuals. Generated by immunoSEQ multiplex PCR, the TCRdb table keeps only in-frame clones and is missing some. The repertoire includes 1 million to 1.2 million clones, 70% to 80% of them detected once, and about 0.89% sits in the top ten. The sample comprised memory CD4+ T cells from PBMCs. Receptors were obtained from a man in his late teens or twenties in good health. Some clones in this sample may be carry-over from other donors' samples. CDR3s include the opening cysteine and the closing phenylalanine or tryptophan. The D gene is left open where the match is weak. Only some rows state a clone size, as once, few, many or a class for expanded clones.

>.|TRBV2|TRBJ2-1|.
CASSENYYNEQFF
TGTGCCAGCAGTGAAAACTATTACAATGAGCAGTTCTTC
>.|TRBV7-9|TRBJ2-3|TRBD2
CASSLGVRGRAPDTQYF
TGTGCCAGCAGCTTAGGAGTTCGCGGGAGGGCCCCAGATACGCAGTATTTT
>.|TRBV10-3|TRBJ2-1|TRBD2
CAISEGTSGNNEQFF
TGTGCCATCAGTGAGGGGACTAGCGGTAACAATGAGCAGTTCTTC
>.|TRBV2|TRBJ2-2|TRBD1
CASSDQGAPGELFF
TGTGCCAGCAGTGATCAGGGGGCGCCCGGGGAGCTGTTTTTT
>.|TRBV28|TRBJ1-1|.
CASSTSGGGTGNTEAFF
TGTGCCAGCTCTACCTCGGGGGGCGGGACGGGGAACACTGAAGCTTTCTTT
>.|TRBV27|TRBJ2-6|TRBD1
CASRPGTGLSGANVLTF
TGTGCCAGCAGACCCGGGACAGGGCTCTCTGGGGCCAACGTCCTGACTTTC
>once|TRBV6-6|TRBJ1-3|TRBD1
CASSPTTGNGNTIYF
TGTGCCAGCAGTCCAACGACAGGGAACGGAAACACCATATATTTT
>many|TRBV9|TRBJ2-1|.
CASSVISNNEQFF
TGTGCCAGCAGCGTTATTTCGAACAATGAGCAGTTCTTC
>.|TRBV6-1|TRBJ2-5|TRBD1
CASSAWTGTGETQYF
TGTGCCAGCAGTGCCTGGACAGGGACGGGGGAGACCCAGTACTTC
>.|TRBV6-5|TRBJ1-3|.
CASTRGNTIYF
TGTGCCAGCACCAGAGGAAACACCATATATTTT
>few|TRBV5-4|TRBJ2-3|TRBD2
CASTLAGSTDTQYF
TGTGCCAGCACCCTAGCGGGGAGCACAGATACGCAGTATTTT
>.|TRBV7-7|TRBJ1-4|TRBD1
CASSLYRGANEKLFF
TGTGCTAGCAGCTTATACAGGGGGGCTAATGAAAAACTGTTTTTT
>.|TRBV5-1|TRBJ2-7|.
CASSETRSYEQYF
TGCGCCAGCAGCGAGACTCGGTCCTACGAGCAGTACTTC
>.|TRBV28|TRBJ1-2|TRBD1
CASRPGQGTVYGYTF
TGTGCCAGCAGACCGGGACAGGGGACTGTCTATGGCTACACCTTC
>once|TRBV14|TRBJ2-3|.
CASSQDPQSGADTQYF
TGTGCCAGCAGCCAAGACCCCCAATCGGGAGCAGATACGCAGTATTTT
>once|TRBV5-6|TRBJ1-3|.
CASSSTGLAGNTIYF
TGTGCCAGCAGCTCTACAGGGCTGGCTGGAAACACCATATATTTT
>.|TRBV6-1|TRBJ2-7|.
CASSRTSYEQYF
TGTGCCAGCAGTCGAACGTCCTACGAGCAGTACTTC
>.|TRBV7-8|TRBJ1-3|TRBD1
CASSLQGASGNTIYF
TGTGCCAGCAGCTTACAGGGGGCCAGCGGAAACACCATATATTTT
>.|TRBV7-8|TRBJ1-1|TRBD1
CASSLEGTARFEAFF
TGTGCCAGCAGCTTAGAAGGGACAGCAAGATTTGAAGCTTTCTTT
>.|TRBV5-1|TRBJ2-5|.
CASSLVSPWGETQYF
TGCGCCAGCAGCTTGGTGAGCCCCTGGGGAGAGACCCAGTACTTC
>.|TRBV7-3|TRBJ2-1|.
CASSPLSAGSYNEQFF
TGTGCCAGCAGCCCTCTTTCCGCGGGGTCCTACAATGAGCAGTTCTTC
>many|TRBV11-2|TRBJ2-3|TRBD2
CASSLAGGLTDTQYF
TGTGCCAGCAGCTTAGCGGGGGGACTCACAGATACGCAGTATTTT
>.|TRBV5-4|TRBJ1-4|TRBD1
CASSSGGDEKLFF
TGTGCCAGCAGCTCAGGGGGTGATGAAAAACTGTTTTTT
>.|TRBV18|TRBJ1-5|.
CASSPRPPHTGSDNQPQHF
TGTGCCAGCTCACCCCGGCCCCCGCACACAGGTTCGGACAATCAGCCCCAGCATTTT
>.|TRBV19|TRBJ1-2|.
CASRYGTNYGYTF
TGTGCCAGTAGATATGGAACCAACTATGGCTACACCTTC
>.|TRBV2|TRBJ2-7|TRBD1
CASTDRDWEQYF
TGTGCCAGCACAGACAGGGATTGGGAGCAGTACTTC
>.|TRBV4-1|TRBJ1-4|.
CASSRGNRARTTNEKLFF
TGCGCCAGCAGCCGAGGCAACAGGGCGAGAACAACTAATGAAAAACTGTTTTTT
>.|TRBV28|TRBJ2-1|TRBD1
CASRTGTGVPNEQFF
TGTGCCAGCAGGACCGGGACAGGGGTGCCCAATGAGCAGTTCTTC
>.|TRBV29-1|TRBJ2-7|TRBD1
CSVEKYGDRGYEQYF
TGCAGCGTTGAAAAATACGGGGACAGGGGCTACGAGCAGTACTTC
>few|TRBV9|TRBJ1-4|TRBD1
CASSVAGQSNEKLFF
TGTGCCAGCAGCGTGGCGGGACAGAGTAATGAAAAACTGTTTTTT
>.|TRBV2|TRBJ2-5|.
CASSEASETQYF
TGTGCCAGCAGTGAAGCTAGCGAGACCCAGTACTTC
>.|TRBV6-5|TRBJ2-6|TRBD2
CASLRGGGANVLTF
TGTGCCAGCCTTCGGGGAGGGGGGGCCAACGTCCTGACTTTC
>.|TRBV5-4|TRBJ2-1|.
CASSRIVDEQFF
TGTGCCAGCAGCAGAATAGTAGATGAGCAGTTCTTC
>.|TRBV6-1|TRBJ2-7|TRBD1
CASSDRDRLGYEQYF
TGTGCCAGCAGCGACCGGGACAGGTTAGGCTACGAGCAGTACTTC
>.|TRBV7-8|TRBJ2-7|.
CASSVAGESSYEQYF
TGTGCCAGCAGCGTGGCAGGGGAAAGCTCCTACGAGCAGTACTTC
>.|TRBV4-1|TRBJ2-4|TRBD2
CASSQGLASAKNIQYF
TGCGCCAGCAGCCAGGGACTAGCGTCAGCCAAAAACATTCAGTACTTC
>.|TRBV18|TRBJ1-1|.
CASSREQGVRTEAFF
TGTGCCAGCTCACGAGAACAGGGAGTCCGGACTGAAGCTTTCTTT
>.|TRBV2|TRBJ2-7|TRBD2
CASNLRGGTYEQYF
TGTGCCAGCAACCTAAGGGGAGGGACCTACGAGCAGTACTTC
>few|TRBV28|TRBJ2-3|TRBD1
CATATRTGGDTQYF
TGTGCCACCGCGACGCGGACAGGGGGAGATACGCAGTATTTT
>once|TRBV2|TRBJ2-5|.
CASSGGTQYF
TGTGCCAGCAGTGGTGGGACCCAGTACTTC
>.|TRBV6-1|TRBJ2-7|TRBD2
CASSGGLAGYSEQYF
TGTGCCAGCAGTGGGGGACTAGCGGGATACAGCGAGCAGTACTTC
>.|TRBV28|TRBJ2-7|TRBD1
CASSWTGGSYEQYF
TGTGCCAGCAGTTGGACAGGGGGCAGCTACGAGCAGTACTTC